Each of the 4 T cell receptor beta chains below was sequenced from the same sample in a study of beta chain features in type 1 diabetes. Every isolated RNA sample was fully reverse transcribed, so sequencing captured expressed TCRB transcripts. The assay was immunoSEQ multiplex PCR, and TCRdb's table has in-frame clones only and misses some. The sample contains nearly 250,000 clones, roughly 13% of which appear only once. Input material: naive CD4+ T cells from blood. Receptor source: a woman between 35 and 50 years old in good health.

The rearrangement joins TRBV5-1 to TRBJ2-3; D remains unclear. Trimming took 5 bases from V and 2 from J, leaving 9 bases between them. Germline values: CDR1 SGHRS, CDR2 YFSETQ. This CDR3 comprises 13 residues. CDR3 sequence: CASRSDYTDTQYF. The CDR3 coding sequence is TGCGCCAGCAGGTCAGATTACACAGATACGCAGTATTTT. Using reference TRBV5-1 and TRBJ2-3 for the parts outside the CDR3, the full variable domain is KAGVTQTPRYLIKTRGQQVTLSCSPISGHRSVSWYQQTPGQGLQFLFEYFSETQRNKGNFPGRFSGRQFSNSRSEMNVSTLELGDSALYLCASRSDYTDTQYFGPGTRLTVL.

The chain has TRBV6-6 and TRBJ2-7, with 10 bases aligning to TRBD2. The CDR3 has 15 residues. With 6 bases clipped from V and 3 bases from J, the junction kept 8 bases outside the gene matches. Germline values: CDR1 MNHNY, CDR2 SVGAGI (reference sequence). The CDR3, as DNA: TGTGCCAGCAGGATAAGCGGGGGGGCGAACTACGAGCAGTACTTC. This encodes CASRISGGANYEQYF.

Only a few counts were recorded for this clone. The rearrangement uses TRBV6-5 and TRBJ1-2; D is perhaps TRBD1 (5 bases). The CDR3 has 16 amino acids. Trimming stripped 3 bases from V and 5 bases from J, with 19 bases between. CDR1 is MNHEY and CDR2 is SVGAGI in the germline V gene. The CDR3 here is CASSYMSTVNLYGYTF. The CDR3 bases are TGTGCCAGCAGTTATATGTCGACAGTCAATTTATATGGCTACACCTTC.

The chain has TRBV10-3 and TRBJ2-5; 7 bases match TRBD2. Germline V gene data show CDR1 as ENHRY and CDR2 as SYGVKD. With V trimmed by 0 bases and J by 2 bases, 6 bases remained unmatched. This CDR3 has 16 amino acids. Written as DNA, the CDR3 is TGTGCCATCAGTGAGTCAGGGGAGGGTAAACAAGAGACCCAGTACTTC. Encoded protein: CAISESGEGKQETQYF.